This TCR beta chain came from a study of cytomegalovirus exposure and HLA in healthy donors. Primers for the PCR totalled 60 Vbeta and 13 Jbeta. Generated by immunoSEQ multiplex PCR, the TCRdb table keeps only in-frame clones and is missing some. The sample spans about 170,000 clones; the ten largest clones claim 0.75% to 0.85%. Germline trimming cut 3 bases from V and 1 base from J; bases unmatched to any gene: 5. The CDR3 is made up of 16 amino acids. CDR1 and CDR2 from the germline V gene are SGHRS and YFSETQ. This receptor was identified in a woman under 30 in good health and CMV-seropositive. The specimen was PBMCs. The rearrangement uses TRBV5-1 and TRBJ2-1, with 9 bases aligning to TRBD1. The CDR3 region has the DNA TGCGCCAGCAGCTGGGGACAGGGAGGGTCCTACAATGAGCAGTTCTTC. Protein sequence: CASSWGQGGSYNEQFF.